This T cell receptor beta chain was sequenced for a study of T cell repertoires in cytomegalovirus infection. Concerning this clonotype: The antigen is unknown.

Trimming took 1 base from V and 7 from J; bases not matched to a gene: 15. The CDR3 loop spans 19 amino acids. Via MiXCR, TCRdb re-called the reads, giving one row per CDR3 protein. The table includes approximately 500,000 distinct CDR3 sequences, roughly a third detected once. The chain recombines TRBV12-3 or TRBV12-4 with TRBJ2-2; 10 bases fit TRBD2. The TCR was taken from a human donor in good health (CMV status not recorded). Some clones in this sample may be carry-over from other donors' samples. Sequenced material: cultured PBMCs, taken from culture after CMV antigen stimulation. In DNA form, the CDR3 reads TGTGCCAGCAGTTTAGGGCTAGCGGGAGCGGTGCTCGGACTCGGGGAGCTGTTTTTT. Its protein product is CASSLGLAGAVLGLGELFF.